This TCR beta chain was documented in a study of T-cell reconstitution after alpha-beta-depleted transplantation in children. The study, taken as a whole, reports: The main origin of T-cell counts and diversity one year after transplant was newly produced T cells. In patients about two months after transplant, alpha-beta T cells reportedly arose from several hundred expanded graft clones. The study traced high day-60 TCRbeta diversity in some patients to surviving recipient T cells and thymic progenitors.

As concerns this clonotype: No antigen is known for it.

The authors prepared the TCRbeta library with unique molecular identifiers. TCRdb analysed the PCR reads with MiXCR anew, one entry per CDR3 protein. The sample includes roughly 790,000 distinct CDR3 sequences, roughly 15% of them seen just once. The germline V gene has CDR1 DFQATT and CDR2 SNEGSKA (reference sequence). The ends were cut back, 6 bases at V and 1 base at J, with 9 bases in the middle. The CDR3 contains 12 residues. The specimen comprised PBMCs, mostly from graft donor cells, sampled 360 days after TCRalphabeta/CD19-depleted stem cell transplant. The V and J genes are TRBV20-1 and TRBJ1-1; D call uncertain. This TCR came from a male patient between 10 and 17 years old who had a stem cell transplant for acute lymphoblastic leukemia, so the T cells may come from the graft donor. The CDR3 sequence: CSAFRGNTEAFF. CDR3 in DNA: TGCAGTGCGTTTCGGGGGAACACTGAAGCTTTCTTT.